The sequence of this TCR beta chain was determined in a study of response to subunit inactivated influenza vaccine. Trimming took 5 bases from V and 5 from J, leaving 15 bases between them. This CDR3 comprises 14 residues. TCRdb reanalysed the RT-PCR reads using MiXCR and keeps one entry per CDR3 protein. The sample shows about 540,000 distinct CDR3 sequences, under 30% of them seen only once. This sample also appeared in a second study, on T cells expressing NK-cell markers. Per that study: 5'RACE template switching built TCR beta cDNA with unique molecular identifiers. Seven donors tested HCMV-seropositive and one tested seronegative among the eight sequenced. Sorting in several experiments was restricted by an anti-gamma-delta TCR antibody to alpha-beta TCR T cells. A range of roughly 1.0-8% of CD8+ T cells consisted of dominant NKG2C+ clonotypes in roughly 6 donors. Whether expanded NKG2C-expressing T cell clones recognize HCMV is unknown.

This clonotype was sampled from a man aged 50 to 60 who received an inactivated influenza vaccine. Specimen: CD4+ T cells sorted from PBMCs, collected 11 to 12 days after vaccination. V usage is TRBV12-3 or TRBV12-4 and J usage is TRBJ1-1; D is perhaps TRBD1 (5 bases). DNA of the CDR3: TGTGCCAGCAGTCCGGGACGGCCCGGGACTGAAGCTTTCTTT. This translates into CASSPGRPGTEAFF.